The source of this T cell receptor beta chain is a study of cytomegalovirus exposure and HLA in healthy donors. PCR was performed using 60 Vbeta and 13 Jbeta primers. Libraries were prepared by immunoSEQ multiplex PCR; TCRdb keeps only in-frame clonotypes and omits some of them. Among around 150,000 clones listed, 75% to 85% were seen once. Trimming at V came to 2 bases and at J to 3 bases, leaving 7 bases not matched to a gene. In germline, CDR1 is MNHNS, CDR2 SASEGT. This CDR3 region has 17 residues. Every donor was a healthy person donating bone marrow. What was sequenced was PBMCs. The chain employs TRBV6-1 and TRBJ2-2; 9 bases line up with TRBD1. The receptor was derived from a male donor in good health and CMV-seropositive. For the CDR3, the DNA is TGTGCCAGCAGTGAACGAGCCGGGACAGGGTACACCGGGGAGCTGTTTTTT. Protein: CASSERAGTGYTGELFF.